This TCR beta chain was found in a study of CD8+ T cells in alopecia areata. About the research overall: Administration of oral tofacitinib to treated patients was at 5 to 10 mg twice daily. Study-wide results and caveats: Higher clonality than in normal scalp was seen in lesional scalp, especially alopecia totalis/universalis. Many expanded lesional clones persisted during tofacitinib (in both scalp and blood).

J lost 2 bases, V lost 4 bases, and 3 bases had no gene match. The CDR3 is made up of 14 amino acids. Germline-derived CDR1 and CDR2 are LGHNA and YSLEER. The sample's treatment: oral pan-JAK inhibitor, 5-10 mg twice daily. Cell sorting on a FACSAria was used to separate CD4+ and CD8+ T cells from the PBMCs. Following RNA extraction, reverse transcription yielded cDNA that acted as the sequencing template. Libraries were prepared by immunoSEQ multiplex PCR; TCRdb keeps only in-frame clonotypes and omits some of them. The table records 200,000 or so clones, 55% to 75% of them present only once. This clone was picked up a small number of times. Its cognate antigen is unknown.

The chain combines TRBV4-3 with TRBJ2-7; 9 bases are a match to TRBD1. The receptor was isolated from a human donor with alopecia areata. The sample was CD4+ T cells sorted from blood, taken at week 24, from a patient treated with tofacitinib. CDR3 amino acids: CASSPGQGTYEQYF. CDR3 nucleotide sequence: TGCGCCAGCAGCCCTGGACAGGGGACCTACGAGCAGTACTTC.